What follows are 13 T cell receptor beta chains derived from one specimen sequenced in a study of T and B cells in COVID-19 patients. Blood genomic DNA input for TRB amplification was roughly 250-500 ng. TRB rearrangements were amplified by multiplex PCR with BIOMED2 TRB-A/B primers. TCRdb itself ran the multiplex PCR reads through MiXCR, one entry per CDR3 protein. The sample shows 7,000 to 9,500 distinct CDR3 sequences, about 26% of them seen only once. The sequenced sample was blood. The receptors were gathered from a human donor who had recovered from COVID-19.

This clonotype was observed a few times. The V gene is TRBV7-2, the J gene TRBJ2-1; 9 bases map to TRBD2. Losses at the gene ends were 4 bases for V and 3 bases for J; bases not matched to a gene: 7. The CDR3 runs to 16 residues. CDR1 and CDR2 from the germline V gene are SGHTA and FQGNSA. CDR3 DNA: TGTGCCAGCAGCTCCCGGCTAGCGGGGTACTACAATGAGCAGTTCTTC. Translating it yields CASSSRLAGYYNEQFF.

The chain carries TRBV10-3 and TRBJ2-1; D is possibly TRBD1 (5 bases). There are 14 residues in the CDR3. V lost 6 bases, J lost 6 bases, and 15 bases lay in between. Germline-derived CDR1 and CDR2 are ENHRY and SYGVKD. CDR3 coding DNA: TGTGCCATCAGCGACGTTAGGGGTTTCAATGAGCAGTTCTTC. Protein product: CAISDVRGFNEQFF.

This clonotype was counted many times. The chain links TRBV7-9 to TRBJ1-2; D remains ambiguous. Germline V gene lookup returns CDR1 SEHNR and CDR2 FQNEAQ (reference sequence). The CDR3 consists of 14 residues. Trimming cost V 5 bases and J 6 bases, with 16 bases left between them. The CDR3 reads CASSEPGTAHGYTF. CDR3 nucleotides: TGTGCCAGCAGCGAGCCGGGAACAGCTCATGGCTACACCTTC.

This clonotype turned up a few times. The CDR3 DNA reads as TGTGCCAGCAGTTTAATTAGTAACTATGGCTACACCTTC. Translation: CASSLISNYGYTF. The rearrangement joins TRBV12-3 or TRBV12-4 to TRBJ1-2; no clear D gene. The CDR3 loop spans 13 amino acids. V was shortened by 2 bases and J by 1 base, with 5 bases between the two germline ends.

This clonotype was detected ten times or more. The gene calls are TRBV6-2 or TRBV6-3 and TRBJ2-1; 9 bases map to TRBD2. The trim removed 8 bases at V and 7 bases at J, leaving 6 bases unmatched. The germline V gene encodes CDR1 MNHEY and CDR2 SVGEGT. The CDR3 is 13 amino acids. The CDR3: CASESSGTNEQFF. CDR3 bases: TGTGCCAGCGAATCTAGCGGGACTAATGAGCAGTTCTTC.

By share, this clonotype ranks as medium-sized. The chain carries TRBV19 and TRBJ2-1; TRBD1 is a possible D gene (6 bases). V lost 8 bases and J lost 15, with 17 bases in between. The germline gives CDR1 LNHDA, CDR2 SQIVND (reference sequence). This CDR3 contains 11 residues. The CDR3 region is CASAKQGNPFF. The CDR3 region has the DNA TGTGCCAGTGCAAAACAGGGAAATCCGTTCTTC.

By frequency in the sample, this clonotype is medium-sized. The J gene is TRBJ2-2, the V gene TRBV27; 7 bases line up with TRBD1. Germline V gene data show CDR1 as MNHEY and CDR2 as SMNVEV (reference sequence). This CDR3 is built from 15 residues. Trimming took 5 bases from V and 2 from J; bases not matched to a gene: 5. Here the CDR3 DNA reads TGTGCCAGCAGTCCGGGACAGATAAACACCGGGGAGCTGTTTTTT. Protein: CASSPGQINTGELFF.

This clonotype occurred a few times. The CDR3 protein is CASSYRTGAYGYTF. CDR3 DNA sequence: TGTGCCAGCAGTTACAGGACAGGGGCCTATGGCTACACCTTC. This sequence joins TRBV27 and TRBJ1-2, with 9 nucleotides matching TRBD1. Germline V CDR1 and CDR2: MNHEY, SMNVEV (reference sequence). The V segment lost 4 bases and the J segment 4 bases; nucleotides outside the gene matches: 4. CDR3 length: 14 residues.

This clonotype is medium-sized in the sample. The gene calls are TRBV7-6 and TRBJ1-6, with a tentative D call TRBD1 (5 bases). Per the germline V gene, CDR1 is SGHVS and CDR2 is FNYEAQ. CDR3 length: 16 residues. Between the trimmed V and J ends, which lost 4 bases and 6 bases, there was a span of 16 bases. The DNA of the CDR3 is TGTGCCAGCAGCTCCGTCGGGGCAGTCCTTAATTCACCCCTCCACTTT. Translating it yields CASSSVGAVLNSPLHF.

The gene calls are TRBV29-1 and TRBJ2-1, with 14 bases identical to TRBD2. J was trimmed by 4 bases and V by 1 base; bases with no gene match: 9. The CDR3 loop spans 18 amino acids. Germline loops: CDR1 SQVTM, CDR2 ANQGSEA. The CDR3 nucleotides are TGCAGCGTTGAAGCCCTTTTGGGACTAGCGGGAGCATACAATGAGCAGTTCTTC. This gives the protein CSVEALLGLAGAYNEQFF.

By frequency in the sample, this clonotype is medium-sized. The gene calls are TRBV6-2 or TRBV6-3 and TRBJ2-7, with D unclear. V dropped 5 bases and J dropped 7 bases, with 9 bases sitting between them. Germline V CDR1 and CDR2: MNHEY, SVGEGT. CDR3 length: 11 residues. In DNA, the CDR3 is TGTGCCAGCAGTAACGGGTGGGAGCAGTACTTC. This codes for CASSNGWEQYF.

V is TRBV10-1 and J is TRBJ2-7; the match to TRBD1 covers 7 bases. V shed 5 bases and J 0 bases; nucleotides not matched to a gene: 4. The CDR3 runs 14 residues. Germline CDR1 reads WNHNN; CDR2 reads SYGVQD (reference sequence). In DNA form, the CDR3 reads TGCGCCAGCAGTCAGACAGGGACCTCCTACGAGCAGTACTTC. This encodes CASSQTGTSYEQYF.

This clonotype has ten or more counts. CDR3 sequence (DNA): TGTGCCATCAGTGAGGCCAGTAACACCGGGGAGCTGTTTTTT. Translation gives CAISEASNTGELFF. The rearrangement links TRBV10-3 to TRBJ2-2; D gene unclear. The length of the CDR3 is 14 residues. Germline V gene lookup returns CDR1 ENHRY and CDR2 SYGVKD. V lost 2 bases to trimming and J lost 2 bases, with 6 bases between them.